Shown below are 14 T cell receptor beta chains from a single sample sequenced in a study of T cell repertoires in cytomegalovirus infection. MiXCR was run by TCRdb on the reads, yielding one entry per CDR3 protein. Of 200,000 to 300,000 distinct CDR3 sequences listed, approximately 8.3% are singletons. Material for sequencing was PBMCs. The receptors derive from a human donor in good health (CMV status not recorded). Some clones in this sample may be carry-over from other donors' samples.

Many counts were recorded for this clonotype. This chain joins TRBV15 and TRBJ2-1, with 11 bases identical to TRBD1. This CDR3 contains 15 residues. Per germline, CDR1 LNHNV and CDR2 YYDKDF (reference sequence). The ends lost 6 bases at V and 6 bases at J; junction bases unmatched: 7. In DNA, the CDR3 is TGTGCCACCAGTCCGGACAGGGGGCCTGGCAATGAGCAGTTCTTC. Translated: CATSPDRGPGNEQFF.

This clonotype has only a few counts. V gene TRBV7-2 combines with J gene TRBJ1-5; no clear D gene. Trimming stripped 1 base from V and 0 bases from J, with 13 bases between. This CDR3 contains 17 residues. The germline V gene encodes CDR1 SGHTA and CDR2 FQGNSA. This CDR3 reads CASSLGVMRDSNQPQHF. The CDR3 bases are TGTGCCAGCAGCTTAGGTGTTATGAGGGATAGCAATCAGCCCCAGCATTTT.

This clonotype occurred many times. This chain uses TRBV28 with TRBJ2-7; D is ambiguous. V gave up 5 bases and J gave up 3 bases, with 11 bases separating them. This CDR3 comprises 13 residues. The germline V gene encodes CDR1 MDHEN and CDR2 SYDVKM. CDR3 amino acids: CASSLQGIYEQYF. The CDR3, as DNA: TGTGCCAGCAGTCTCCAAGGGATCTACGAGCAGTACTTC.

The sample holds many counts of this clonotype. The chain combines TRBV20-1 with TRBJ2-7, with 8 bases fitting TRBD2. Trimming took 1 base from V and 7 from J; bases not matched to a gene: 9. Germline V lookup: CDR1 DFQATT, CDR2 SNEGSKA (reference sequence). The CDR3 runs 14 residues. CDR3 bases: TGCAGTGCTAGAGTTCTAGCCGGGAGGGGGGAGCAGTACTTC. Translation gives CSARVLAGRGEQYF.

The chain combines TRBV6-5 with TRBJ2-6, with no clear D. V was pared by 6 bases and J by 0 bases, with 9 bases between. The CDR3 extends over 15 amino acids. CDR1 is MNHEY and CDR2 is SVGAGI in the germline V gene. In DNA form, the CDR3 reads TGTGCCAGCAGACGGGCGCCCTCTGGGGCCAACGTCCTGACTTTC. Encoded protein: CASRRAPSGANVLTF.

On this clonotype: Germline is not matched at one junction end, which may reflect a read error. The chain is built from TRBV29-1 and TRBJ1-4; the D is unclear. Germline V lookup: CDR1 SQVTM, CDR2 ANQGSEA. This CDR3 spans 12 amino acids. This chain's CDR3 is CSVEDLERKLFF. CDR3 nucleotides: TGCAGCGTCGAAGATTTGGAGAGGAAACTGTTTTTT.

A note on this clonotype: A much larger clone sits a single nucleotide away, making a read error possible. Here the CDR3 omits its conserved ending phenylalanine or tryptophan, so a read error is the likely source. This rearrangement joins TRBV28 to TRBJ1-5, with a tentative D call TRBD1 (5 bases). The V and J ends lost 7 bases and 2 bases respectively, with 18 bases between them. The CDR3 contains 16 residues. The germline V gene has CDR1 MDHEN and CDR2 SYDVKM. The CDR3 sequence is CASKGAGNTGNQPQHL. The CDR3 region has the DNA TGTGCCAGCAAGGGTGCAGGGAACACGGGCAATCAGCCCCAGCATCTT.

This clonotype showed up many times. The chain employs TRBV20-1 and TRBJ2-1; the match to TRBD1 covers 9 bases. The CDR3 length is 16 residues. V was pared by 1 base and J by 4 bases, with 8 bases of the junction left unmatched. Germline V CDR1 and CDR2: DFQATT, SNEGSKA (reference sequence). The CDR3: CSARAPGTGLYNEQFF. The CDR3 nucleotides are TGCAGTGCTAGAGCCCCGGGGACAGGGCTTTACAATGAGCAGTTCTTC.

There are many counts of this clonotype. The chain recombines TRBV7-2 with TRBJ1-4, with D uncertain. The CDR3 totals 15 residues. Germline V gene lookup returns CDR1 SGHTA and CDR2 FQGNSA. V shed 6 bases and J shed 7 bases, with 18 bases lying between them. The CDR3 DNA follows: TGTGCCAGCAGAAAAGGCGTGGCGACTGGTGAAAAACTGTTTTTT. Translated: CASRKGVATGEKLFF.

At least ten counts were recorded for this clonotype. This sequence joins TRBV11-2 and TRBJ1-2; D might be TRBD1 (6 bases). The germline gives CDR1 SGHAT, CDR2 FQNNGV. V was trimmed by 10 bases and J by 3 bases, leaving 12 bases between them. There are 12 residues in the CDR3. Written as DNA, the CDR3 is TGTGCCACCCTAGGGGGGTACTATGGCTACACCTTC. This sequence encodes CATLGGYYGYTF. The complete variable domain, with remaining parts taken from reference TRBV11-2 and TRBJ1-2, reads EAGVAQSPRYKIIEKRQSVAFWCNPISGHATLYWYQQILGQGPKLLIQFQNNGVVDDSQLPKDRFSAERLKGVDSTLKIQPAKLEDSAVYLCATLGGYYGYTFGSGTRLTVV.

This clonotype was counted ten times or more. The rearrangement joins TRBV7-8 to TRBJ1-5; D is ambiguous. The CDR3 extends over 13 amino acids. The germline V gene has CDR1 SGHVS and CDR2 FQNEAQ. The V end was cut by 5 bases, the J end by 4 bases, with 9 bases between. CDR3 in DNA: TGTGCCAGCAGCGGCGGGCGGAATCAGCCCCAGCATTTT. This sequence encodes CASSGGRNQPQHF. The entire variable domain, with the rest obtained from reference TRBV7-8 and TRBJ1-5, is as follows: GAGVSQSPRYKVAKRGQDVALRCDPISGHVSLFWYQQALGQGPEFLTYFQNEAQLDKSGLPSDRFFAERPEGSVSTLKIQRTQQEDSAVYLCASSGGRNQPQHFGDGTRLSIL.

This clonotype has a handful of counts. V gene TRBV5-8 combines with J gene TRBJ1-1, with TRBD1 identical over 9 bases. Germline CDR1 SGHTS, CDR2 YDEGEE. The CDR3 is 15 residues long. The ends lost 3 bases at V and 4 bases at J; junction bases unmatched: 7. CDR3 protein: CASSYEDRGSTEAFF. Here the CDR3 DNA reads TGTGCCAGCAGCTATGAGGACAGGGGAAGCACTGAAGCTTTCTTT.

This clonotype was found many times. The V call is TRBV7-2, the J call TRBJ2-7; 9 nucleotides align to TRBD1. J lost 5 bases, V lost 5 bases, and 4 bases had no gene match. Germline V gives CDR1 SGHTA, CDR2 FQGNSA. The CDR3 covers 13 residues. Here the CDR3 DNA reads TGTGCCAGCAGCCGGGACAGGGTCCACGAGCAGTACTTC. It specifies CASSRDRVHEQYF.

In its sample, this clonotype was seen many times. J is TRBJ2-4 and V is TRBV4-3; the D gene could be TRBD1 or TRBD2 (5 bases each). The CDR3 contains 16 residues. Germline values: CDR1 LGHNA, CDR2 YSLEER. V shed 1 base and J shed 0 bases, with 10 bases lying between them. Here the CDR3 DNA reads TGCGCCAGCAGCCAAGGGGACCTTCTAGCCAAAAACATTCAGTACTTC. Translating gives CASSQGDLLAKNIQYF.